The next 16 T cell receptor beta chains were all read from a single sample in a study of cytotoxic CD8 clonotypes in ibrutinib-treated CLL. Generated by immunoSEQ multiplex PCR, the TCRdb table keeps only in-frame clones and is missing some. This table holds over 150,000 clones, over 55% found once. The material sequenced was PBMCs, taken after 24 months of ibrutinib treatment. The origin of the receptors is a human donor with chronic lymphocytic leukemia.

The V call is TRBV15, the J call TRBJ2-5; D is possibly TRBD1 (6 bases). V dropped 0 bases and J dropped 5 bases, with 10 bases sitting between them. Germline values: CDR1 LNHNV, CDR2 YYDKDF (reference sequence). The CDR3 contains 14 residues. CDR3 sequence (DNA): TGTGCCACCAGCAGAGATACAGGGTTGGAGACCCAGTACTTC. Amino acids: CATSRDTGLETQYF.

J is TRBJ2-7 and V is TRBV28; D not certain. Per germline, CDR1 MDHEN and CDR2 SYDVKM. The CDR3 runs to 11 residues. Trimming removed 3 bases at V and 9 bases at J, with 9 bases between. The CDR3 sequence: CASSFLDGQYF. Here the CDR3 DNA reads TGTGCCAGCAGTTTTCTGGATGGGCAGTACTTC.

This clone occurred many times. The chain uses TRBV2 and TRBJ2-7, with 10 bases matching TRBD1. The CDR3 is made up of 15 amino acids. Trimming took 7 bases from V and 4 from J; bases not matched to a gene: 10. The germline CDR1 and CDR2 sequences are SNHLY and FYNNEI. CDR3 nucleotide sequence: TGTGCCAGCACAACGGTGGGACAGGGGATTTACGAGCAGTACTTC. Residues: CASTTVGQGIYEQYF.

The chain has TRBV7-2 and TRBJ2-7; no clear D. The ends were cut back, 1 base at V and 2 bases at J, with 9 bases in the middle. Germline CDR1 is SGHTA and CDR2 is FQGNSA. This CDR3 spans 14 amino acids. CDR3 DNA sequence: TGTGCCAGCAGCTTAGGCCACGGCCCCTACGAGCAGTACTTC. Protein product: CASSLGHGPYEQYF.

This clone turned up a few times. The rearrangement joins TRBV30 to TRBJ1-2; D not certain. This CDR3 contains 15 residues. Germline lookup yields CDR1 GTSNPN and CDR2 SVGIG (reference sequence). V was shortened by 1 base and J by 2 bases, with 14 bases between the two germline ends. CDR3 residues: CAWSGTATPNYGYTF. Written as DNA, the CDR3 is TGTGCCTGGAGTGGCACAGCAACGCCAAACTATGGCTACACCTTC. The full variable domain, its missing parts supplied by reference TRBV30 and TRBJ1-2, is SQTIHQWPATLVQPVGSPLSLECTVEGTSNPNLYWYRQAAGRGLQLLFYSVGIGQISSEVPQNLSASRPQDRQFILSSKKLLLSDSGFYLCAWSGTATPNYGYTFGSGTRLTVV.

The chain couples TRBV27 to TRBJ1-5; D is uncertain. The ends were cut back, 6 bases at V and 3 bases at J, with 15 bases in the middle. The CDR3 sequence is 15 residues long. The V gene's germline CDR1 is MNHEY and CDR2 SMNVEV (reference sequence). CDR3 nucleotide sequence: TGTGCCAGCAGAAAAGGCTCGGGTACCAATCAGCCCCAGCATTTT. Residues: CASRKGSGTNQPQHF.

The CDR3 spells CASSPGRVNEKLFF. In DNA, the CDR3 is TGTGCCAGCTCGCCAGGGAGAGTTAATGAAAAACTGTTTTTT. V usage is TRBV18 and J usage is TRBJ1-4, with D tentatively TRBD1 (5 bases). The length of the CDR3 is 14 residues. V was pared by 6 bases and J by 4 bases, with 12 bases between. Germline CDR1 KGHSH, CDR2 LQKENI.

The rearrangement joins TRBV18 to TRBJ2-7, with D maybe TRBD1 (5 bases). Germline-derived CDR1 and CDR2 are KGHSH and LQKENI. This CDR3 comprises 14 residues. V was trimmed by 3 bases and J by 0 bases, leaving 9 bases between them. Written as DNA, the CDR3 is TGTGCCAGCTCACCCCTCGACAGCTCCTACGAGCAGTACTTC. This codes for CASSPLDSSYEQYF.

This clone was picked up a small number of times. V and J are TRBV5-4 and TRBJ1-5; D not certain. Germline V gene sequence: CDR1 SGHNT, CDR2 YYREEE (reference sequence). V gave up 4 bases and J gave up 1 base, with 12 bases separating them. CDR3 size: 15 residues. CDR3 residues: CASSPEVGSNQPQHF. The CDR3, as DNA: TGTGCCAGCAGCCCGGAGGTCGGCAGCAATCAGCCCCAGCATTTT.

The rearrangement uses TRBV5-4 and TRBJ2-3, with TRBD2 matching over 12 bases. Germline V lookup: CDR1 SGHNT, CDR2 YYREEE (reference sequence). Trimming cost V 2 bases and J 5 bases; bases outside gene matches: 6. The CDR3 runs 16 residues. Here the CDR3 DNA reads TGTGCCAGCAGCTTCAGACTAGCGGGAGCCGGAGATACGCAGTATTTT. It yields the protein CASSFRLAGAGDTQYF.

The chain links TRBV12-5 to TRBJ2-3; D perhaps matches TRBD2 (5 bases). This CDR3 spans 16 amino acids. Trimming stripped 5 bases from V and 1 base from J, with 16 bases between. Germline V gene data show CDR1 as LGHNT and CDR2 as FRNRAP. The CDR3 is CASGTPQRRRTDTQYF. CDR3 coding DNA: TGTGCTAGTGGTACCCCCCAACGGAGGCGCACAGATACGCAGTATTTT. The full variable domain, with the rest looked up from reference TRBV12-5 and TRBJ2-3, is DARVTQTPRHKVTEMGQEVTMRCQPILGHNTVFWYRQTMMQGLELLAYFRNRAPLDDSGMPKDRFSAEMPDATLATLKIQPSEPRDSAVYFCASGTPQRRRTDTQYFGPGTRLTVL.

This clone was seen a few times. This sequence joins TRBV11-2 and TRBJ2-2; weak D call: TRBD2 (5 bases). This CDR3 has 15 residues. Germline V lookup: CDR1 SGHAT, CDR2 FQNNGV. Trimming stripped 3 bases from V and 7 bases from J, with 15 bases between. This CDR3 is CASSFILIRGGELFF. The CDR3 region has the DNA TGTGCCAGCAGCTTTATTCTGATCCGGGGCGGGGAGCTGTTTTTT.

The chain carries TRBV28 and TRBJ2-1; perhaps TRBD2 as D (5 bases). Trimming stripped 6 bases from V and 2 bases from J, with 17 bases between. The V gene's germline CDR1 is MDHEN and CDR2 SYDVKM. The CDR3 spans 16 residues. CDR3 coding DNA: TGTGCCAGCAGCTCTGGTTACGGGGTCCCCTACAATGAGCAGTTCTTC. Its translation is CASSSGYGVPYNEQFF. Complete variable domain (other parts from reference TRBV28 and TRBJ2-1): DVKVTQSSRYLVKRTGEKVFLECVQDMDHENMFWYRQDPGLGLRLIYFSYDVKMKEKGDIPEGYSVSREKKERFSLILESASTNQTSMYLCASSSGYGVPYNEQFFGPGTRLTVL.

The V gene is TRBV4-1, the J gene TRBJ2-1, with D tentatively TRBD1 or TRBD2 (6 bases each). Germline loops: CDR1 MGHRA, CDR2 YSYEKL. V was pared by 0 bases and J by 4 bases, with 16 bases between. The CDR3 spans 17 residues. CDR3 loop: CASSQEKRRGRYNEQFF. CDR3 sequence (DNA): TGCGCCAGCAGCCAAGAAAAGAGGAGGGGGAGATACAATGAGCAGTTCTTC.

The V gene is TRBV10-3, the J gene TRBJ2-1; 12 bases align to TRBD2. CDR3 length equals 16 residues. The trim removed 4 bases at V and 8 bases at J, leaving 9 bases unmatched. Germline loops: CDR1 ENHRY, CDR2 SYGVKD. The CDR3, as DNA: TGTGCCATCAGTGCAGCTAGCGGGAGGGCCTTGGATGAGCAGTTCTTC. It encodes CAISAASGRALDEQFF.

The rearrangement uses TRBV7-2 and TRBJ2-1; TRBD1 matches 8 bases. Germline CDR1 is SGHTA and CDR2 is FQGNSA. The V segment lost 5 bases and the J segment 5 bases; nucleotides outside the gene matches: 8. The CDR3 covers 15 residues. The CDR3, as DNA: TGTGCCAGCAGCCCCTCCGGACAGGGTCACAATGAGCAGTTCTTC. Translating it yields CASSPSGQGHNEQFF.